What follows describes a single T cell receptor (beta chain). Based on clinical symptoms, serum thyroxine and TRAb, thyroid ultrasound and orbital computed tomography, diagnoses were reached. The data stem from a study of T cells in Graves' hyperthyroidism and ophthalmopathy. The overall study: Peripheral blood was secured at the point of initial diagnosis, before any treatment.

Trimming stripped 7 bases from V and 8 bases from J, with 14 bases between. Per germline, CDR1 LNHDA and CDR2 SQIVND (reference sequence). CDR3 length: 13 residues. The TCR beta CDR3 regions underwent amplification using RNA transcripts as the source. Carried out on the TCR CDR3, a first-round RT-PCR used the HTBI primer set. Via MiXCR, TCRdb re-called the multiplex PCR reads, giving one row per CDR3 protein. Of roughly 250,000 distinct CDR3 sequences in the sample, about 17% are singletons; the top ten hold around 26%. The V gene is TRBV19, the J gene TRBJ1-4; D possibly corresponds to TRBD1 (5 bases). The receptor was isolated from a woman in her late teens or twenties with Graves' ophthalmopathy. Source material: blood. For the CDR3, the DNA is TGTGCCAGTACCGGGGGGATCCGCGAAAAACTGTTTTTT. Its translation: CASTGGIREKLFF.